This TCR beta chain originates from a study of shared clonotypes between healthy human individuals. The study separated CD4+ cells into CD45RA+ naive and CD45RA-negative memory subsets. V was clipped by 5 bases and J by 10 bases; unmatched bases: 15. Germline V CDR1 and CDR2: MGHRA, YSYEKL. CDR3 length: 16 residues. TCRdb keeps only in-frame clones here, not all; method: immunoSEQ multiplex PCR. This sample has over a million clones; 70% to 80% occur once, and the top ten carry over 1.3%. This TCR came from a man aged 18 to 30 in good health. Sequencing used memory CD4+ T cells sorted from blood. This sample's subset: CD45RA-negative fraction. The chain couples TRBV4-1 to TRBJ2-1; 9 bases fit TRBD2. CDR3 region: CASSYSAGGGAQEQFF. The CDR3, as DNA: TGCGCCAGCAGCTACAGCGCGGGAGGGGGGGCCCAAGAGCAGTTCTTC.